Following are 32 T cell receptor beta chains from one sample sequenced in a study of molecular identifiers for immune sequencing clone quantification. MiXCR, applied by TCRdb to the PCR reads, yields one record per CDR3 protein. The sample includes about 640,000 distinct CDR3 sequences, about 20% seen only once; the top ten take roughly 0.83%. Sequencing was done on a sample of naive CD8+ T cells from blood, with Jurkat cell RNA spiked in. This sample's subset: FACS-sorted CD8+CD4-CCR7+CD45RA+ naive T cells. Receptors originate from a human donor in good health. Some libraries in this study had Jurkat cell RNA spiked in.

This clonotype was recorded many times. This chain connects TRBV4-3 to TRBJ1-2; TRBD1 might be the D (5 bases). The V gene lost 0 bases and the J gene lost 2 bases, with 13 bases spanning the gap. This CDR3 contains 16 residues. Germline V gene lookup returns CDR1 LGHNA and CDR2 YSLEER. In DNA form, the CDR3 reads TGCGCCAGCAGCCAAGATAGGTTAGGGGACAACTATGGCTACACCTTC. It encodes CASSQDRLGDNYGYTF.

This clonotype was recorded at least ten times. The chain combines TRBV20-1 with TRBJ2-3; 7 positions agree with TRBD1. The CDR3 loop spans 17 amino acids. V was clipped by 0 bases and J by 0 bases; unmatched bases: 9. Looked up from germline, CDR1 is DFQATT and CDR2 is SNEGSKA (reference sequence). DNA for the CDR3: TGCAGTGCTAGAGATATCCGGGACAGATCTAGCACAGATACGCAGTATTTT. Translated, it gives CSARDIRDRSSTDTQYF.

This clonotype was counted only a few times. The chain recombines TRBV9 with TRBJ1-1, with 8 bases that match TRBD1. CDR3 length: 15 residues. The V segment lost 8 bases and the J segment 0 bases; nucleotides outside the gene matches: 9. Germline loops: CDR1 SGDLS, CDR2 YYNGEE. The CDR3 DNA is TGTGCCAGTACGGAGGACAGGGCCATGAACACTGAAGCTTTCTTT. As protein: CASTEDRAMNTEAFF.

This clonotype was observed at least ten times. This chain uses TRBV7-9 with TRBJ2-7; D may be TRBD1 or TRBD2 (5 bases each). Looked up from germline, CDR1 is SEHNR and CDR2 is FQNEAQ (reference sequence). The CDR3 runs to 12 residues. Trimming left V 4 bases short and J 5 bases short, with 9 bases between. The CDR3 nucleotides are TGTGCCAGCAGCTATGGGACGAACGAGCAGTACTTC. Translated: CASSYGTNEQYF. Together with reference TRBV7-9 and TRBJ2-7, the CDR3 gives the full variable domain: DTGVSQNPRHKITKRGQNVTFRCDPISEHNRLYWYRQTLGQGPEFLTYFQNEAQLEKSRLLSDRFSAERPKGSFSTLEIQRTEQGDSAMYLCASSYGTNEQYFGPGTRLTVT.

This clonotype was recorded many times. The chain couples TRBV12-3 or TRBV12-4 to TRBJ1-2, with a tentative D call TRBD1 (5 bases). Trimming left V 1 base short and J 4 bases short, with 7 bases between. The CDR3 has 13 residues. The CDR3 nucleotides are TGTGCCAGCAGTTTAGTGACAGCCTATGGCTACACCTTC. As protein: CASSLVTAYGYTF.

This clonotype has ten or more counts. The chain uses TRBV4-3 and TRBJ2-7; 9 bases line up with TRBD2. Germline trimming cut 0 bases from V and 3 bases from J; bases unmatched to any gene: 6. The germline V gene encodes CDR1 LGHNA and CDR2 YSLEER. The CDR3 is 16 amino acids. Here the CDR3 DNA reads TGCGCCAGCAGCCAAGATAAAGGACTAGCGAGCTACGAGCAGTACTTC. Its protein product is CASSQDKGLASYEQYF.

This clonotype occurred a few times. J is TRBJ2-5 and V is TRBV19, with 8 bases fitting TRBD1. After removal of 5 bases from V and 4 bases from J, the junction contained 9 bases not matched to a gene. Germline assignment: CDR1 LNHDA and CDR2 SQIVND (reference sequence). CDR3 size: 15 residues. DNA of the CDR3: TGTGCCAGTAGTCCATACACAGGGGGAATAGAGACCCAGTACTTC. Translating it yields CASSPYTGGIETQYF.

As for this clonotype: This could be a read error, since a much larger clone is one nucleotide away. This chain uses TRBV20-1 with TRBJ2-7; 8 bases map to TRBD1. V dropped 6 bases and J dropped 5; count of bases not matched to a gene: 9. The V gene's germline CDR1 is DFQATT and CDR2 SNEGSKA (reference sequence). CDR3 length: 13 amino acids. The CDR3 protein is CSATRDRPHEQYF. The CDR3 DNA is TGCAGTGCGACCCGGGACAGGCCTCACGAGCAGTACTTC.

This clonotype was seen ten or more times. V and J are TRBV28 and TRBJ1-5; the D is unclear. This CDR3 has 15 amino acids. Germline assignment: CDR1 MDHEN and CDR2 SYDVKM. Deletions cut 3 bases from V and 0 bases from J, with 9 bases between. The CDR3 sequence is CASSFSGYSNQPQHF. CDR3 in DNA: TGTGCCAGCAGTTTTTCCGGATATAGCAATCAGCCCCAGCATTTT.

This clonotype was observed a few times. The J gene is TRBJ1-1, the V gene TRBV19; D not resolved. The V end was cut by 3 bases, the J end by 3 bases, with 20 bases between. CDR1 and CDR2 from the germline V gene are LNHDA and SQIVND (reference sequence). CDR3 length equals 17 residues. CDR3 sequence: CASSMWAADVPDTEAFF. The CDR3 nucleotides read TGTGCCAGTAGTATGTGGGCAGCAGATGTCCCGGACACTGAAGCTTTCTTT. Using reference TRBV19 and TRBJ1-1 for the parts outside the CDR3, the full variable domain is DGGITQSPKYLFRKEGQNVTLSCEQNLNHDAMYWYRQDPGQGLRLIYYSQIVNDFQKGDIAEGYSVSREKKESFPLTVTSAQKNPTAFYLCASSMWAADVPDTEAFFGQGTRLTVV.

The chain recombines TRBV30 with TRBJ2-1, with 9 bases that match TRBD2. With V trimmed by 2 bases and J by 6 bases, 5 bases remained unmatched. Per the germline V gene, CDR1 is GTSNPN and CDR2 is SVGIG (reference sequence). The CDR3 loop spans 14 amino acids. This chain's CDR3 is CAWSLRGGFNEQFF. Here the CDR3 DNA reads TGTGCCTGGAGTTTGCGGGGGGGCTTCAATGAGCAGTTCTTC.

This clonotype was recorded at least ten times. J is TRBJ2-7 and V is TRBV29-1; 7 nucleotides line up with TRBD2. The CDR3 loop spans 14 amino acids. Germline CDR1 reads SQVTM; CDR2 reads ANQGSEA. V was clipped by 0 bases and J by 2 bases; unmatched bases: 4. Here the CDR3 reads CSVEDRAGAYEQYF. In DNA, the CDR3 is TGCAGCGTTGAAGATCGTGCGGGGGCCTACGAGCAGTACTTC.

J is TRBJ1-6 and V is TRBV28; a weak D match, TRBD1 (5 bases). Trimming took 6 bases from V and 8 from J, leaving 14 bases between them. Per germline, CDR1 MDHEN and CDR2 SYDVKM. The CDR3 runs to 14 residues. The CDR3 DNA reads TGTGCCAGCAGCCCCAGGGTTGGACATTCACCCCTCCACTTT. It is translated as CASSPRVGHSPLHF. The full variable domain, completed using reference TRBV28 and TRBJ1-6, is DVKVTQSSRYLVKRTGEKVFLECVQDMDHENMFWYRQDPGLGLRLIYFSYDVKMKEKGDIPEGYSVSREKKERFSLILESASTNQTSMYLCASSPRVGHSPLHFGNGTRLTVT.

For this clonotype: This may come from a read error, since a much larger clone is one base off. The CDR3 does not end in the conserved phenylalanine or tryptophan, so this is likely a read error. This chain joins TRBV2 and TRBJ2-3; 7 nucleotides agree with TRBD2. The CDR3 has 14 residues. Germline CDR1 is SNHLY and CDR2 is FYNNEI. Trimming took 6 bases from V and 7 from J; bases not matched to a gene: 10. CDR3 amino acids: CASSISGLLNTQYL. CDR3 sequence (DNA): TGTGCCAGCAGCATTTCGGGACTACTAAATACGCAGTATCTT.

For this clonotype: A clone one base away is much larger, so this may be a read error. V gene TRBV20-1 combines with J gene TRBJ2-7; D remains ambiguous. V dropped 4 bases and J dropped 3 bases, with 10 bases sitting between them. Germline V gene sequence: CDR1 DFQATT, CDR2 SNEGSKA (reference sequence). The CDR3 is 12 residues long. The CDR3 DNA follows: TGCAGTGCTATAGGGCTCTACTACGAGCAGTACTTC. Amino acids: CSAIGLYYEQYF.

This clonotype was seen at least ten times. J is TRBJ1-4 and V is TRBV20-1; TRBD1 might be the D (5 bases). This CDR3 contains 15 residues. Trimming pared 0 bases from V and 6 bases from J, leaving 14 bases between. The germline V gene encodes CDR1 DFQATT and CDR2 SNEGSKA (reference sequence). In nucleotides, the CDR3 is TGCAGTGCTAGAGATTTGGGGGTAGCCGATGAAAAACTGTTTTTT. This gives the protein CSARDLGVADEKLFF.

This clonotype is a singleton in its sample. The chain is built from TRBV5-3 and TRBJ1-1; TRBD1 is a possible D gene (5 bases). TRBV5-3 is an ORF, and what it does is uncertain. Trimming left V 8 bases short and J 6 bases short, with 17 bases between. The CDR3 spans 13 residues. This CDR3 is CASSQGLGAEAFF. In DNA form, the CDR3 reads TGTGCCAGCAGCCAAGGCCTGGGGGCTGAAGCTTTCTTT.

V gene TRBV28 combines with J gene TRBJ2-5; tentative D call: TRBD2 (6 bases). The CDR3 totals 13 residues. The V gene lost 7 bases and the J gene lost 6 bases, with 15 bases spanning the gap. Germline CDR1 reads MDHEN; CDR2 reads SYDVKM. The CDR3 loop is CASIGGNSKTQYF. The CDR3 nucleotides read TGTGCCAGCATCGGCGGGAATTCGAAGACCCAGTACTTC. The full variable domain, completed using reference TRBV28 and TRBJ2-5, is DVKVTQSSRYLVKRTGEKVFLECVQDMDHENMFWYRQDPGLGLRLIYFSYDVKMKEKGDIPEGYSVSREKKERFSLILESASTNQTSMYLCASIGGNSKTQYFGPGTRLLVL.

This clonotype was picked up many times. This chain uses TRBV14 with TRBJ2-3; D is unclear. Germline V gene lookup returns CDR1 SGHDN and CDR2 FVKESK. This CDR3 contains 17 residues. V was shortened by 2 bases and J by 4 bases, with 19 bases between the two germline ends. CDR3 sequence (DNA): TGTGCCAGCAGCCAACAACCGACGGAGATCCGCGCAGATACGCAGTATTTT. As protein: CASSQQPTEIRADTQYF. The full variable domain, in which reference TRBV14 and TRBJ2-3 provide the parts outside the CDR3, is EAGVTQFPSHSVIEKGQTVTLRCDPISGHDNLYWYRRVMGKEIKFLLHFVKESKQDESGMPNNRFLAERTGGTYSTLKVQPAELEDSGVYFCASSQQPTEIRADTQYFGPGTRLTVL.

This clonotype was recorded a few times. The rearrangement links TRBV5-1 to TRBJ2-1; 13 nucleotides align to TRBD2. Per the germline V gene, CDR1 is SGHRS and CDR2 is YFSETQ. The ends lost 5 bases at V and 0 bases at J; junction bases unmatched: 8. The CDR3 is 18 amino acids. CDR3 DNA: TGCGCCAGCAGTACGGGACTAGCGGGGCCTAGCTCCTACAATGAGCAGTTCTTC. Its protein product is CASSTGLAGPSSYNEQFF.

This clonotype was seen many times. The chain recombines TRBV29-1 with TRBJ2-2; no definite D call. CDR1 and CDR2 (germline): SQVTM, ANQGSEA. The V and J ends lost 7 bases and 5 bases respectively, with 11 bases between them. This CDR3 contains 12 residues. Here the CDR3 reads CSGASGTGELFF. Here the CDR3 DNA reads TGCAGCGGGGCCTCCGGGACCGGGGAGCTGTTTTTT.

In this sample, this clonotype turned up many times. The chain links TRBV7-9 to TRBJ2-5, with TRBD1 as a possible D gene (6 bases). This CDR3 contains 14 residues. Trimming took off 3 bases at V and 1 base at J, with 9 bases between the two ends. CDR1 and CDR2 (germline): SEHNR, FQNEAQ (reference sequence). CDR3 sequence reads: CASSFVGGQETQYF. CDR3 nucleotide sequence: TGTGCCAGCAGCTTTGTAGGGGGCCAAGAGACCCAGTACTTC.

This clonotype appeared many times. This chain joins TRBV6-4 and TRBJ2-3; the match to TRBD2 covers 10 bases. The CDR3 consists of 15 residues. V was clipped by 4 bases and J by 6 bases; unmatched bases: 7. Germline V CDR1 and CDR2: MRHNA, SNTAGT. The CDR3 coding sequence is TGTGCCAGCAGTGCCACTCTAGCGGGGGATGATACGCAGTATTTT. This codes for CASSATLAGDDTQYF.

The gene calls are TRBV7-2 and TRBJ2-7; 8 bases are shared with TRBD1. V lost 2 bases, J lost 3 bases, and 12 bases stayed unmatched. CDR1 and CDR2 from the germline V gene are SGHTA and FQGNSA. CDR3 length: 17 amino acids. The CDR3 here is CASSLPGGELKDYEQYF. The CDR3 DNA follows: TGTGCCAGCAGCTTACCAGGGGGCGAACTGAAAGACTACGAGCAGTACTTC.

As for this clonotype: Given a much more abundant clone one base away, this may be a read error. The chain uses TRBV20-1 and TRBJ1-3, with D possibly being TRBD1 (5 bases). The CDR3 runs to 13 residues. Germline assignment: CDR1 DFQATT and CDR2 SNEGSKA (reference sequence). CDR3 region: CSVWDSPIDTVYF. In DNA form, the CDR3 reads TGCAGTGTCTGGGACTCCCCAATAGACACCGTATATTTT.

Ten or more counts support this clonotype. This chain connects TRBV6-6 to TRBJ1-5, with a possible D match to TRBD1 (5 bases). Germline CDR1 and CDR2: MNHNY and SVGAGI (reference sequence). This CDR3 spans 16 amino acids. Trimming removed 4 bases at V and 0 bases at J, with 13 bases between. The CDR3 here is CASSSHPGASNQPQHF. CDR3 nucleotide sequence: TGTGCCAGCAGTTCCCACCCCGGGGCTAGCAATCAGCCCCAGCATTTT.

Ten or more counts support this clonotype. This sequence joins TRBV14 and TRBJ2-3, with TRBD2 as a possible D gene (6 bases). Germline values: CDR1 SGHDN, CDR2 FVKESK. V lost 4 bases and J 8 bases, leaving 13 bases between the germline ends. This CDR3 comprises 13 residues. The CDR3 sequence is CASSPIAGRTQYF. In DNA, the CDR3 is TGTGCCAGCAGCCCCATTGCGGGACGTACGCAGTATTTT.

This clonotype was seen ten or more times. The CDR3 reads CASSAPGTTLTDTQYF. The CDR3 coding sequence is TGTGCCAGCAGCGCCCCGGGGACTACCCTCACAGATACGCAGTATTTT. V is TRBV9 and J is TRBJ2-3; TRBD2 aligns across 7 bases. V lost 3 bases and J lost 2; bases outside the gene matches: 9. The V gene's germline CDR1 is SGDLS and CDR2 YYNGEE. This CDR3 has 16 amino acids.

This clonotype was seen at least ten times. The chain employs TRBV6-2 or TRBV6-3 and TRBJ2-7; D unclear. This CDR3 is built from 11 residues. Trimming cost V 6 bases and J 6 bases, with 9 bases left between them. Looked up from germline, CDR1 is MNHEY and CDR2 is SVGEGT. Written as DNA, the CDR3 is TGTGCCAGCAGCGCTAATGGCGAGCAGTACTTC. Residues: CASSANGEQYF.

This clonotype has ten or more counts. The chain carries TRBV5-6 and TRBJ1-1, with TRBD1 identical over 11 bases. V was clipped by 6 bases and J by 6 bases; unmatched bases: 10. The CDR3 sequence is 15 residues long. Germline V gene sequence: CDR1 SGHDT, CDR2 YYEEEE. The chain's CDR3 is CASNTGTGGRSEAFF. Here the CDR3 DNA reads TGTGCCAGCAACACCGGGACAGGGGGTCGCTCTGAAGCTTTCTTT.

This clonotype has a count of ten or more. This chain connects TRBV14 to TRBJ1-6, with 7 bases fitting TRBD1. Germline trimming cut 0 bases from V and 8 bases from J; bases unmatched to any gene: 10. Germline CDR1 SGHDN, CDR2 FVKESK. CDR3 length: 17 amino acids. The CDR3 nucleotides are TGTGCCAGCAGCCAAGATAGAACAGGGGCTTGGGATTCACCCCTCCACTTT. Its protein is CASSQDRTGAWDSPLHF. Full variable domain (remainder filled in from reference TRBV14 and TRBJ1-6): EAGVTQFPSHSVIEKGQTVTLRCDPISGHDNLYWYRRVMGKEIKFLLHFVKESKQDESGMPNNRFLAERTGGTYSTLKVQPAELEDSGVYFCASSQDRTGAWDSPLHFGNGTRLTVT.

In its sample, this clonotype was seen many times. The V gene is TRBV11-2, the J gene TRBJ2-3; TRBD1 is a possible D gene (5 bases). Germline lookup yields CDR1 SGHAT and CDR2 FQNNGV. The CDR3 covers 16 residues. Between the trimmed V and J ends, which lost 5 bases and 1 base, there was a span of 16 bases. The CDR3, as DNA: TGTGCCAGCAGCCCAGTCCCTGACAGTGGCACAGATACGCAGTATTTT. Translation gives CASSPVPDSGTDTQYF. The full variable domain, rest sourced from reference TRBV11-2 and TRBJ2-3, is EAGVAQSPRYKIIEKRQSVAFWCNPISGHATLYWYQQILGQGPKLLIQFQNNGVVDDSQLPKDRFSAERLKGVDSTLKIQPAKLEDSAVYLCASSPVPDSGTDTQYFGPGTRLTVL.